Below, 12 T cell receptor beta chains from the same sample are listed, as sequenced in a study of blood T cell repertoires in COVID-19. Sequencing used immunoSEQ multiplex PCR; TCRdb keeps in-frame clones, though not all of them. The table includes about 220,000 clones, roughly 85% detected once. The sequenced sample consisted of peripheral blood. These receptors came from a woman aged 65 to 85 with COVID-19, enrolled during active disease.

This sequence joins TRBV14 and TRBJ2-7; 9 bases fit TRBD2. This CDR3 has 14 amino acids. Unmatched junction bases numbered 7, after V lost 4 bases and J lost 6 bases. CDR1 is SGHDN, CDR2 FVKESK, per germline. The CDR3 region is CASSRAGGLGEQYF. In nucleotides, the CDR3 is TGTGCCAGCAGCCGAGCGGGAGGATTGGGCGAGCAGTACTTC.

This chain uses TRBV4-3 with TRBJ2-3; 7 bases map to TRBD1. Germline V gene data show CDR1 as LGHNA and CDR2 as YSLEER. There are 16 residues in the CDR3. V shed 4 bases, J shed 6 bases, and the junction held 13 bases outside the gene matches. The CDR3 nucleotides are TGCGCCAGCAGCCTTCAATATAACAGGGGAGAGGATACGCAGTATTTT. The encoded protein is CASSLQYNRGEDTQYF.

Worth noting for this clone: At one boundary the junction diverges from the germline segment, which might be a read error. The J gene is TRBJ2-2, the V gene TRBV24-1, with TRBD2 identical over 8 bases. Per germline, CDR1 KGHDR and CDR2 SFDVKD. This CDR3 is built from 16 residues. The CDR3, as DNA: TGTGCCACCAGTGAGTCTAGCGGGTGGTACACGGGGGAGCTGTTTTTT. Its translation is CATSESSGWYTGELFF.

CDR3 DNA: TGTGCCAGCAGCCAAGGACAGAATAACTATGGCTACACCTTC. As protein: CASSQGQNNYGYTF. The chain is built from TRBV3-1 (or the pseudogene TRBV3-2) and TRBJ1-2; TRBD1 might be the D (5 bases). Germline V gene lookup returns CDR1 LGHDT and CDR2 YNNKEL (reference sequence). The V gene lost 1 base and the J gene lost 1 base, with 7 bases spanning the gap. The CDR3 covers 14 residues.

As to this clone: Distinct nucleotide sequences in the sample also encode this CDR3. The J gene is TRBJ1-1, the V gene TRBV3-1 (or the pseudogene TRBV3-2); D gene uncertain. V shed 2 bases and J shed 4 bases, with 8 bases lying between them. The CDR3 has 13 amino acids. Germline-derived CDR1 and CDR2 are LGHDT and YNNKEL (reference sequence). The CDR3, as DNA: TGTGCCAGCAGCCAAAGTGGCGGCACTGAAGCTTTCTTT. It encodes CASSQSGGTEAFF.

The CDR3 bases are TGTGCCAGTAGTTGGGGAGGGGCGCAGTCCAACTATGGCTACACCTTC. Translating gives CASSWGGAQSNYGYTF. This chain links TRBV19 with TRBJ1-2; tentative D call: TRBD1 (5 bases). This CDR3 contains 16 residues. Germline CDR1 LNHDA, CDR2 SQIVND (reference sequence). V lost 5 bases, J lost 2 bases, and 18 bases lay in between.

V gene TRBV20-1 combines with J gene TRBJ2-7; D not resolved. The CDR3 extends over 11 amino acids. Germline V lookup: CDR1 DFQATT, CDR2 SNEGSKA (reference sequence). Between the trimmed V and J ends, which lost 1 base and 1 base, there was a span of 2 bases. As DNA, the CDR3 is TGCAGTGCTAGAGCTTCCTACGAGCAGTACTTC. It translates to CSARASYEQYF.

V usage is TRBV18 and J usage is TRBJ1-1; 10 bases match TRBD1. Unmatched junction bases numbered 8, after V lost 6 bases and J lost 4 bases. CDR3 length: 15 residues. Germline lookup yields CDR1 KGHSH and CDR2 LQKENI. The CDR3 DNA follows: TGTGCCAGCTCTCCCGGGACAGGGGAAATCACTGAAGCTTTCTTT. Translation gives CASSPGTGEITEAFF. Full variable domain (rest looked up from reference TRBV18 and TRBJ1-1): NAGVMQNPRHLVRRRGQEARLRCSPMKGHSHVYWYRQLPEEGLKFMVYLQKENIIDESGMPKERFSAEFPKEGPSILRIQQVVRGDSAAYFCASSPGTGEITEAFFGQGTRLTVV.

This chain links TRBV2 with TRBJ1-2; D might be TRBD1 (6 bases). CDR1 and CDR2 (germline): SNHLY, FYNNEI. The V gene lost 6 bases and the J gene lost 6 bases, with 11 bases spanning the gap. The CDR3 has 12 residues. CDR3 sequence: CASSEDSHGYTF. CDR3 bases: TGTGCCAGCAGCGAGGACAGCCATGGCTACACCTTC.

The chain recombines TRBV7-2 with TRBJ2-7, with D possibly being TRBD2 (5 bases). Per germline, CDR1 SGHTA and CDR2 FQGNSA. V lost 5 bases and J 2 bases, leaving 19 bases between the germline ends. CDR3 length: 16 residues. The CDR3 nucleotides read TGTGCCAGCAGCGGCGGGCTGGGCAGCCTGGCCTACGAGCAGTACTTC. This encodes CASSGGLGSLAYEQYF.

The chain couples TRBV7-8 to TRBJ2-2; 11 nucleotides agree with TRBD2. The CDR3 has 16 amino acids. Germline V gene sequence: CDR1 SGHVS, CDR2 FQNEAQ. The V gene end was trimmed by 5 bases and the J gene end by 0 bases; junction bases not matched to a gene: 2. In nucleotides, the CDR3 is TGTGCCAGCAGCCCACTAGCGGGGGCGAACACCGGGGAGCTGTTTTTT. Its protein product is CASSPLAGANTGELFF.

This rearrangement joins TRBV6-6 to TRBJ1-1, with 9 bases fitting TRBD1. Germline V gives CDR1 MNHNY, CDR2 SVGAGI (reference sequence). V gave up 8 bases and J gave up 4 bases; unmatched junction bases: 5. The length of the CDR3 is 13 residues. This CDR3 is CASVGQGFTEAFF. CDR3 DNA sequence: TGTGCCAGCGTAGGACAGGGGTTCACTGAAGCTTTCTTT.